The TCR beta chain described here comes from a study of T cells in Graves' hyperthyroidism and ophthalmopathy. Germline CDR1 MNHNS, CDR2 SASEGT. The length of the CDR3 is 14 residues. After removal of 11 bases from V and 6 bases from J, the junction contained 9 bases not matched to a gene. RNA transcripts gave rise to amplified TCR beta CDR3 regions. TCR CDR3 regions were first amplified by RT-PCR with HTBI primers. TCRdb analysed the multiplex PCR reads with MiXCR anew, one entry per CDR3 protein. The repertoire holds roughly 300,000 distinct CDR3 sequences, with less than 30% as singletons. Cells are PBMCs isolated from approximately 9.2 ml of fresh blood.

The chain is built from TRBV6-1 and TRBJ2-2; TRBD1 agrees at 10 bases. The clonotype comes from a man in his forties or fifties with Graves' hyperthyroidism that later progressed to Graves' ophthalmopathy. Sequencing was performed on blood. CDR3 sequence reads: CAVSPGQGSGELFF. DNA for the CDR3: TGTGCCGTCTCACCGGGACAGGGGTCCGGGGAGCTGTTTTTT.